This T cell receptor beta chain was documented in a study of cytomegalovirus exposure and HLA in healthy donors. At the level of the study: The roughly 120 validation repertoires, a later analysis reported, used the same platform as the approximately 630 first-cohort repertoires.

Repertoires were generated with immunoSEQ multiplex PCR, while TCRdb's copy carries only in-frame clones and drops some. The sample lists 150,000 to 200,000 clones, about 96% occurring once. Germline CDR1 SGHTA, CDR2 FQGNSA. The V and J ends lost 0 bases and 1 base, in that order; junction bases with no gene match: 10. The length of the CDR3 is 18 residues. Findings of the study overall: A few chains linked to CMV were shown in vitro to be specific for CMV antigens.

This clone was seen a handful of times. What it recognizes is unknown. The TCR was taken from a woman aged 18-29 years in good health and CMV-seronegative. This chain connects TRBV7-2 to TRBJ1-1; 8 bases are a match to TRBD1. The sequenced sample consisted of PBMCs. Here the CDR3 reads CASSLAEGQGARNTEAFF. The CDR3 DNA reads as TGTGCCAGCAGCTTAGCGGAGGGGCAGGGGGCGAGGAACACTGAAGCTTTCTTT. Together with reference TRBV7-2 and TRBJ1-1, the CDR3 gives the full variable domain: GAGVSQSPSNKVTEKGKDVELRCDPISGHTALYWYRQSLGQGLEFLIYFQGNSAPDKSGLPSDRFSAERTGGSVSTLTIQRTQQEDSAVYLCASSLAEGQGARNTEAFFGQGTRLTVV.